This note documents a single T cell receptor (beta chain) sequence. Its target is not known. The sample comes from a study of CD8 T cells in ankylosing spondylitis. A quantitative 5'-RACE method, one with molecular barcodes, was used to make TCR beta libraries. MiXCR, applied by TCRdb to the 5' RACE reads, yields one record per CDR3 protein. The data hold about 250,000 distinct CDR3 sequences, with 15% to 20% observed a single time. Notes on the study in general: According to the report, clones linked to the disease were significantly enriched in matched synovial fluid samples taken from ankylosing spondylitis patients.

The origin of this receptor is a male donor with ankylosing spondylitis or in good health (not recorded which). The material sequenced was blood, either unsorted or a sorted T cell fraction (not recorded which).

The CDR3 sequence is CASSIGLAENNEQFF. Here the CDR3 DNA reads TGTGCCAGCAGCATCGGACTAGCGGAGAACAATGAGCAGTTCTTC. The V and J genes are TRBV21-1 and TRBJ2-1; no DNA check was done on the table's D call, TRBD2. TRBV21-1 is labeled a pseudogene. The CDR3 covers 15 residues.